This TCR beta chain was recovered during a study of blood T cell repertoires in COVID-19 (dated by TCRdb to about 2020). A note on the overall study: Collaborator samples came from the United States, Italy and Spain and covered acute and convalescent phases of COVID-19. The prospective study material was composed of cDNA or gDNA derived from T cells, B-cell-depleted T cells, or PBMCs. The dataset comprised deeply sampled blood TCRbeta repertoires from subjects exposed to, actively infected with, or recovered from COVID-19. The repertoires were released in a freely available public database meant as a resource for research on the immune response to SARS-CoV-2. Samples came from the ongoing ImmuneRACE study (first 160 participants) plus 1,254 subjects from 6 global collaborators. The sample metadata nearly always contained a de-identified subject ID, COVID-19 status, age in years and sex. Where available, HLA class I and class II types were obtained from metadata supplied by the sample provider rather than from assay-based typing.

The immunoSEQ Assay, a bias-controlled multiplex PCR, was used to amplify TCRbeta CDR3 regions from genomic DNA. The original pipeline was this. Nucleated cell counts per sample were estimated from amplification of reference gene primers within the assay. To quantify the absolute abundance of each unique TCRbeta CDR3 rearrangement, sequence reads were collapsed and filtered. Productive Simpson clonality was computed per sample as the square root of Simpson's diversity index over productive rearrangements. TCRdb limited this immuneACCESS table to in-frame rearrangements with V and J called. A share of clones is missing; checked studies link under half to unresolved V genes, and the rest is unexplained. The V and J calls and clone size are taken from that table; D and trimming were inferred from the DNA. The sample has roughly 70,000 clones on record, around 80% of them singletons. The top ten hold more than 9.5% of the sample.

On the study overall, not on this receptor specifically: The amount of clinical and demographic metadata varied by source and participant and was provided uncurated.

V and J lose 0 bases and 6 bases, and a span of 11 bases separates them. Inclusive of the bounding cysteine and phenylalanine, the CDR3 is 15 residues long. Solely the CDR3 DNA is kept, with 45 bases framed from the first base. Per the germline V gene, SGHVS is the CDR1 and FQNEAQ is the CDR2. Each collaborating institution followed its own protocols to collect whole blood in K2EDTA tubes. For TCRbeta analysis, collaborator samples were shipped as frozen whole blood, as isolated PBMCs, or as DNA extracted from either sample type. Regarding this clone: Its antigen is not yet known. No much larger clonotype is one base removed from it; base qualities were not supplied.

What was sequenced was peripheral blood. The chain employs TRBV7-8 and TRBJ2-2, with the identity of the D gene unclear. This clonotype originated in a human donor in a cohort sampled during active COVID-19. The sequenced DNA is TGTGCCAGCAGCTTAGCGAGTGAGGAGTCCGGGGAGCTGTTTTTT. Translated, this gives CASSLASEESGELFF.